This is a list of T cell receptor beta chains from one sample in a study of T cell responses to AZD1222 COVID-19 vaccine. Clones were read by immunoSEQ multiplex PCR, and TCRdb kept only the in-frame ones, dropping some. The data show 140,000 to 150,000 clones, roughly 92% seen once. The sequenced sample was peripheral blood, obtained on day 0 of AZD1222 vaccination. The receptors here all came from an adult in good health. Both conserved end residues are part of each CDR3. The D gene is left open where the match is weak. Some rows mark clone size as missing; the rest say once, few, many or name a class of expanded clone.

NA	TRBV18	NA	TRBJ2-3	CASSPPYTDTQYF	TGTGCCAGCTCACCACCTTACACAGATACGCAGTATTTT
NA	TRBV5-1	NA	TRBJ2-7	CASSLELGYEQYF	TGCGCCAGCAGCTTGGAGTTGGGGTACGAGCAGTACTTC
NA	TRBV28	NA	TRBJ1-5	CASRQASNQPQHF	TGTGCCAGCAGACAGGCTAGCAATCAGCCCCAGCATTTT
NA	TRBV5-1	NA	TRBJ2-7	CASSSETAVMSYEQYF	TGCGCCAGCAGCTCGGAGACGGCGGTGATGTCCTACGAGCAGTACTTC
NA	TRBV7-8	NA	TRBJ2-7	CASSPDTGRGYEQYF	TGTGCCAGCAGTCCCGACACAGGGAGAGGATACGAGCAGTACTTC
NA	TRBV28	NA	TRBJ2-7	CASSFARRGEQYF	TGTGCCAGCAGCTTCGCTCGCCGGGGCGAGCAGTACTTC
once	TRBV1	NA	TRBJ1-1	CTSSRETSLSLKLAVGAFF	TGCACCAGCAGCCGAGAGACTAGCTTGAGCTTAAAATTAGCGGTTGGAGCTTTCTTT
NA	TRBV5-1	NA	TRBJ1-3	CASSPGITSGNTIYF	TGCGCCAGCAGCCCGGGGATTACCTCTGGAAACACCATATATTTT
once	TRBV2	TRBD2	TRBJ2-7	CASRAGWLAGYEQYF	TGTGCCAGCAGGGCCGGTTGGCTAGCGGGCTACGAGCAGTACTTC
once	TRBV9	TRBD2	TRBJ2-3	CASSVGASGNTDTQYF	TGTGCCAGCAGCGTAGGGGCTAGCGGGAACACAGATACGCAGTATTTT
once	TRBV5-5	TRBD1	TRBJ1-5	CASSFRYRDRNQPQHF	TGTGCCAGCAGCTTTAGGTACCGGGACAGAAATCAGCCCCAGCATTTT
NA	TRBV9	TRBD2	TRBJ2-1	CASSVAGTLAGESNEQFF	TGTGCCAGCAGCGTAGCGGGTACCCTAGCGGGGGAGTCCAATGAGCAGTTCTTC
NA	TRBV18	NA	TRBJ2-1	CASSPTGDNEQFF	TGTGCCAGCTCCCCAACAGGCGACAATGAGCAGTTCTTC
few	TRBV7-8	TRBD2	TRBJ2-1	CASSPPYRLAGGRSEQFF	TGTGCCAGCAGCCCCCCTTATCGACTAGCGGGAGGGCGGAGTGAGCAGTTCTTC
NA	TRBV7-9	TRBD1	TRBJ2-1	CASSLQGASYNEQFF	TGTGCCAGCAGCTTACAGGGGGCCTCCTACAATGAGCAGTTCTTC
NA	TRBV6-5	NA	TRBJ1-2	CASSYSQTNYGYTF	TGTGCCAGCAGTTACTCTCAGACTAACTATGGCTACACCTTC
once	TRBV24-1	TRBD2	TRBJ2-3	CATSDPGRGRPDTQYF	TGTGCCACCAGTGACCCCGGGCGGGGGAGGCCAGATACGCAGTATTTT
NA	TRBV12-5	TRBD1	TRBJ2-7	CASGLVITRDRVGEQYF	TGTGCTAGTGGTTTGGTTATCACCCGGGACAGGGTTGGCGAGCAGTACTTC
NA	TRBV27	NA	TRBJ1-1	CASSPRGGERTEAFF	TGTGCCAGCAGTCCCCGCGGGGGTGAGAGGACTGAAGCTTTCTTT
NA	TRBV7-9	NA	TRBJ1-1	CASSLLDTEEAFF	TGTGCCAGCAGCTTGTTAGATACAGAGGAAGCTTTCTTT
NA	TRBV7-9	NA	TRBJ2-3	CASSLADTDTQYF	TGTGCCAGCAGCTTAGCCGATACGGATACGCAGTATTTT
NA	TRBV5-1	NA	TRBJ2-1	CASTQGFRGNEQFF	TGCGCCAGCACCCAGGGGTTTAGGGGCAATGAGCAGTTCTTC
NA	TRBV18	NA	TRBJ2-7	CASSPLGTAEQYF	TGTGCCAGCTCACCACTAGGTACGGCCGAGCAGTACTTC
NA	TRBV5-4	NA	TRBJ1-2	CASSPEGVGGYTF	TGTGCCAGCAGCCCCGAGGGGGTGGGTGGCTACACCTTC
NA	TRBV7-2	NA	TRBJ2-7	CASSLDTREQYF	TGTGCCAGCAGCTTGGACACACGGGAGCAGTACTTC
NA	TRBV10-3	TRBD1	TRBJ1-2	CAISGPKTGVGGYTF	TGTGCCATCAGTGGGCCCAAGACAGGGGTCGGCGGCTACACCTTC
once	TRBV19	TRBD1	TRBJ2-1	CASLGQGWNEQFF	TGTGCCAGCTTAGGACAGGGTTGGAATGAGCAGTTCTTC
NA	TRBV19	NA	TRBJ2-6	CASSIAGRSANVLTF	TGTGCCAGTAGTATAGCAGGTAGAAGTGCCAACGTCCTGACTTTC
NA	TRBV29-1	NA	TRBJ1-2	CSVETASYGYTF	TGCAGCGTTGAAACTGCCTCCTATGGCTACACCTTC
NA	TRBV7-9	NA	TRBJ2-7	CASSFQASSYEQYF	TGTGCCAGCAGCTTTCAGGCGAGCTCCTACGAGCAGTACTTC
NA	TRBV28	NA	TRBJ1-4	CASSGQLTNEKLFF	TGTGCCAGCAGCGGACAGTTGACTAATGAAAAACTGTTTTTT